A selection of T cell receptor beta chains follows, all from one sample in a study of T-cell reconstitution after alpha-beta-depleted transplantation in children. In TCRdb, the PCR reads were re-called with MiXCR into one record per CDR3 protein. The table has around 80,000 distinct CDR3 sequences, roughly 20% seen once. The specimen comprised PBMCs, mostly from graft donor cells, sampled 360 days after TCRalphabeta/CD19-depleted stem cell transplant. The origin of the receptors is a male patient aged 2-15 years who had a stem cell transplant for acute lymphoblastic leukemia, so the T cells may come from the graft donor. CDR3s include the opening cysteine and the closing phenylalanine or tryptophan. Each record gives: clone size, V gene, D gene, J gene, CDR3 protein, CDR3 DNA. A D gene is named only where the DNA matches it firmly. A clone size is listed for some rows: how often the clone was seen (once, few, many), or a class if it is expanded.

size: -
V: TRBV15
D: TRBD1
J: TRBJ2-1
CDR3: CATSRFRDRGKTYNEQFF
DNA: TGTGCCACCAGCAGGTTCCGGGACAGGGGGAAGACCTACAATGAGCAGTTCTTC

size: -
V: TRBV12-3/TRBV12-4
D: -
J: TRBJ1-5
CDR3: CASSLERQTNHPQHF
DNA: TGTGCCAGCAGTTTGGAAAGACAGACGAATCATCCCCAGCATTTT

size: few
V: TRBV12-3/TRBV12-4
D: TRBD1
J: TRBJ2-7
CDR3: CASRRGQTYEQYF
DNA: TGTGCCAGCAGGAGGGGACAGACCTACGAGCAGTACTTC

size: few
V: TRBV6-1
D: -
J: TRBJ2-5
CDR3: CASRRDPQETQYF
DNA: TGTGCCAGCAGACGGGACCCGCAAGAGACCCAGTACTTC

size: few
V: TRBV7-9
D: TRBD2
J: TRBJ2-1
CDR3: CASSALARSWNEQFF
DNA: TGTGCCAGCAGCGCACTAGCGCGATCGTGGAATGAGCAGTTCTTC

size: many
V: TRBV12-3/TRBV12-4
D: -
J: TRBJ2-1
CDR3: CASSPLYNEQFF
DNA: TGTGCCAGCAGTCCATTATACAATGAGCAGTTCTTC

size: -
V: TRBV10-2
D: -
J: TRBJ2-2
CDR3: CAISDNTGELFF
DNA: TGCGCCATCTCGGACAACACCGGGGAGCTGTTTTTT

size: few
V: TRBV10-3
D: TRBD2
J: TRBJ2-3
CDR3: CAISERGRGTDTQYF
DNA: TGTGCCATCAGTGAGCGAGGGAGGGGCACAGATACGCAGTATTTT

size: many
V: TRBV7-6
D: TRBD1
J: TRBJ1-3
CDR3: CASSRTGFGNTIYF
DNA: TGTGCCAGCAGCCGGACAGGATTCGGAAACACCATATATTTT

size: few
V: TRBV10-3
D: TRBD2
J: TRBJ2-1
CDR3: CAISALTSGTYNEQFF
DNA: TGTGCCATCAGTGCCCTGACTAGCGGAACCTACAATGAGCAGTTCTTC

size: -
V: TRBV15
D: TRBD2
J: TRBJ2-3
CDR3: CATSRVGTSAQTWGTDTQYF
DNA: TGTGCCACCAGCAGAGTTGGGACTAGCGCCCAGACCTGGGGCACAGATACGCAGTATTTT

size: -
V: TRBV6-1
D: -
J: TRBJ1-2
CDR3: CASSVYYGYTF
DNA: TGTGCCAGCAGTGTCTACTATGGCTACACCTTC

size: -
V: TRBV6-2/TRBV6-3
D: -
J: TRBJ1-1
CDR3: CASSFVVGSGGAFF
DNA: TGTGCCAGCAGTTTTGTGGTTGGGAGTGGAGGAGCTTTCTTT

size: -
V: TRBV4-2
D: TRBD2
J: TRBJ2-7
CDR3: CASSPGLADSYEQYF
DNA: TGTGCCAGCAGCCCGGGACTAGCGGATTCCTACGAGCAGTACTTC

size: few
V: TRBV9
D: TRBD1
J: TRBJ2-5
CDR3: CASSVDGQVREETQYF
DNA: TGTGCCAGCAGCGTAGACGGACAGGTTAGGGAAGAGACCCAGTACTTC

size: few
V: TRBV7-2
D: -
J: TRBJ2-7
CDR3: CASSIELSYEQYF
DNA: TGTGCCAGCAGCATAGAACTCAGCTACGAGCAGTACTTC

size: many
V: TRBV5-1
D: -
J: TRBJ1-1
CDR3: CASSLERLNTEAFF
DNA: TGCGCCAGCAGCTTGGAACGGTTGAACACTGAAGCTTTCTTT

size: few
V: TRBV28
D: TRBD1
J: TRBJ2-3
CDR3: CASSVLGTGGGGTQYF
DNA: TGTGCCAGCAGTGTCTTAGGGACAGGGGGTGGAGGTACGCAGTATTTT

size: few
V: TRBV10-3
D: -
J: TRBJ2-3
CDR3: CAISEGTWAGTDTQYF
DNA: TGTGCCATCAGTGAGGGGACGTGGGCCGGCACAGATACGCAGTATTTT

size: few
V: TRBV12-3/TRBV12-4
D: TRBD2
J: TRBJ2-7
CDR3: CASTLGGLAGGYEQYF
DNA: TGTGCCAGCACCCTGGGGGGACTAGCGGGAGGCTACGAGCAGTACTTC

size: -
V: TRBV6-1
D: -
J: TRBJ2-7
CDR3: CASRRDGVYEQYF
DNA: TGTGCCAGCAGAAGGGACGGAGTCTACGAGCAGTACTTC

size: few
V: TRBV7-9
D: -
J: TRBJ2-5
CDR3: CASSHITGQETQYF
DNA: TGTGCCAGCAGCCACATTACAGGACAAGAGACCCAGTACTTC

size: -
V: TRBV12-3/TRBV12-4
D: -
J: TRBJ2-3
CDR3: CASGRWAPGTQYF
DNA: TGTGCCAGCGGAAGGTGGGCTCCAGGTACGCAGTATTTT

size: -
V: TRBV12-3/TRBV12-4
D: -
J: TRBJ1-2
CDR3: CASTDRTNYGYTF
DNA: TGTGCCAGCACCGACAGGACTAACTATGGCTACACCTTC

size: few
V: TRBV10-2
D: -
J: TRBJ2-5
CDR3: CASSDVAQWETQYF
DNA: TGCGCCAGCAGTGATGTTGCTCAATGGGAGACCCAGTACTTC